This T cell receptor beta chain was obtained from a study of graft-versus-host responses after intestinal transplantation. Germline-derived CDR1 and CDR2 are GTSNPN and SVGIG (reference sequence). The CDR3 contains 13 residues. The germline V and J ends were trimmed by 4 bases and 7 bases, with 11 bases remaining between them. Here immunoSEQ multiplex PCR was the method, and the copy in TCRdb shows in-frame clones only, minus some. The table shows roughly 81,000 clones, with about four fifths occurring only once. With respect to this clone: Its antigen is undetermined.

The TCR sequence derives from a human donor who received an intestinal transplant. The chain is built from TRBV30 and TRBJ1-6; a possible D gene is TRBD1 (5 bases). The material was unstimulated CD4+ T cells sorted from spleen or lymph node cells, obtained before intestinal transplant. The CDR3 protein is CAWIQDKNSPLHF. The CDR3 DNA sequence: TGTGCCTGGATTCAGGACAAAAATTCACCCCTCCACTTT.